These 17 T cell receptor beta chains were sequenced from one sample in a study of cytomegalovirus exposure and HLA in healthy donors. With 60 Vbeta and 13 Jbeta primers, the PCR was carried out. Sequencing used immunoSEQ multiplex PCR; TCRdb keeps in-frame clones, though not all of them. The sample lists 150,000 to 200,000 clones, approximately 73% occurring once. Sequenced: PBMCs. The receptors originated from a woman aged 18-29 years in good health and CMV-seropositive.

The V gene is TRBV6-5, the J gene TRBJ1-2; 9 bases map to TRBD1. This CDR3 has 15 residues. Germline V gene data show CDR1 as MNHEY and CDR2 as SVGAGI. V lost 5 bases and J lost 2; bases outside the gene matches: 6. The CDR3 here is CASSATGTGNYGYTF. For the CDR3, the DNA is TGTGCCAGCAGTGCCACCGGGACAGGGAACTATGGCTACACCTTC.

Concerning this clone: The sample contains more than one DNA sequence encoding this CDR3. V usage is TRBV29-1 and J usage is TRBJ1-3; 8 nucleotides align to TRBD1. CDR1 is SQVTM, CDR2 ANQGSEA, per germline. The length of the CDR3 is 12 residues. DNA for the CDR3: TGCAGTGTGACAGGGGATGGAAACACCATATATTTT. Its translation is CSVTGDGNTIYF.

In its sample, this clone was seen a few times. V usage is TRBV25-1 and J usage is TRBJ2-6; the D gene is possibly TRBD1 (6 bases). The CDR3 consists of 16 residues. In germline, CDR1 is MGHDK, CDR2 SYGVNS. V lost 7 bases and J 3 bases, leaving 16 bases between the germline ends. The CDR3 nucleotides read TGTGCCAGCACCAGAGTATCAGGGGATGGGGCCAACGTCCTGACTTTC. This sequence encodes CASTRVSGDGANVLTF.

Regarding this clone: The final CDR3 position lacks the conserved phenylalanine or tryptophan, pointing to a likely read error. V is TRBV9 and J is TRBJ2-7, with D tentatively TRBD2 (6 bases). Trimming removed 3 bases from V and 0 bases from J, with 13 bases in between. Germline CDR1 and CDR2: SGDLS and YYNGEE. The CDR3 has 15 residues. CDR3 residues: CASSAGTYRSYEQYL. The DNA for the CDR3 is TGTGCCAGCAGCGCAGGGACTTACCGCTCCTACGAGCAGTACCTC.

The chain couples TRBV30 to TRBJ1-2; D gene ambiguous. Germline CDR1 GTSNPN, CDR2 SVGIG (reference sequence). The ends were cut back, 2 bases at V and 7 bases at J, with 14 bases in the middle. The CDR3 length is 13 residues. The CDR3 reads CAWSRVKASGYTF. CDR3 bases: TGTGCCTGGAGTCGGGTGAAGGCTAGTGGCTACACCTTC. The complete variable domain, with remaining parts taken from reference TRBV30 and TRBJ1-2, reads SQTIHQWPATLVQPVGSPLSLECTVEGTSNPNLYWYRQAAGRGLQLLFYSVGIGQISSEVPQNLSASRPQDRQFILSSKKLLLSDSGFYLCAWSRVKASGYTFGSGTRLTVV.

The rearrangement links TRBV5-1 to TRBJ2-3; TRBD1 matches at 10 bases. Germline V gene lookup returns CDR1 SGHRS and CDR2 YFSETQ. There are 15 residues in the CDR3. V dropped 4 bases and J dropped 2; count of bases not matched to a gene: 4. CDR3 loop: CASSPGTGATDTQYF. The CDR3 DNA reads as TGCGCCAGCAGCCCAGGGACAGGGGCCACAGATACGCAGTATTTT.

This chain links TRBV6-5 with TRBJ2-3, with no clear D. Trimming removed 6 bases at V and 0 bases at J, with 4 bases between. CDR3 length: 12 amino acids. Germline lookup yields CDR1 MNHEY and CDR2 SVGAGI. The CDR3 here is CASRASTDTQYF. CDR3 coding DNA: TGTGCCAGCAGAGCTAGCACAGATACGCAGTATTTT.

The rearrangement uses TRBV28 and TRBJ2-5; the match to TRBD1 covers 7 bases. Germline V gene sequence: CDR1 MDHEN, CDR2 SYDVKM. The V and J ends lost 4 bases and 5 bases, in that order; junction bases with no gene match: 7. CDR3 length: 14 amino acids. The CDR3 bases are TGTGCCAGCAGTTCCTACAGGGGTTCGGAGACCCAGTACTTC. Residues: CASSSYRGSETQYF.

This chain uses TRBV16 with TRBJ2-2; D is undetermined. Trimming removed 2 bases from V and 7 bases from J, with 8 bases in between. Per germline, CDR1 KGHSY and CDR2 FQNENV. There are 13 residues in the CDR3. The CDR3 region has the DNA TGTGCCAGCAGCCAAGGCACATTCGGGGAGCTGTTTTTT. Its protein is CASSQGTFGELFF.

The chain employs TRBV13 and TRBJ2-2; no reliable D call. The CDR3 loop spans 15 amino acids. Germline V gives CDR1 PRHDT, CDR2 FYEKMQ (reference sequence). Trimming took off 5 bases at V and 4 bases at J, with 14 bases between the two ends. DNA of the CDR3: TGTGCCAGCAGCCCGAGTCGGGTCCCCACCGGGGAGCTGTTTTTT. Encoded protein: CASSPSRVPTGELFF.

V gene TRBV9 combines with J gene TRBJ2-2; 9 bases fit TRBD1. Germline V gene data show CDR1 as SGDLS and CDR2 as YYNGEE. The CDR3 runs to 16 residues. The V and J ends lost 0 bases and 3 bases, in that order; junction bases with no gene match: 3. This CDR3 reads CASSVVDRGYTGELFF. CDR3 coding DNA: TGTGCCAGCAGCGTAGTGGACAGGGGCTACACCGGGGAGCTGTTTTTT.

The chain has TRBV25-1 and TRBJ2-7; D remains unclear. Germline V gene lookup returns CDR1 MGHDK and CDR2 SYGVNS. The CDR3 sequence is 13 residues long. V dropped 1 base and J dropped 3 bases, with 7 bases sitting between them. Here the CDR3 reads CASSEWASYEQYF. The CDR3 DNA sequence: TGTGCCAGCAGTGAATGGGCCAGCTACGAGCAGTACTTC.

The genes are TRBV4-1 and TRBJ1-4; D remains ambiguous. V was trimmed by 4 bases and J by 1 base, leaving 10 bases between them. The CDR3 has 15 residues. The germline gives CDR1 MGHRA, CDR2 YSYEKL. The DNA of the CDR3 is TGCGCCAGCAGCCCCCGCGGAGGAACTAATGAAAAACTGTTTTTT. Translation: CASSPRGGTNEKLFF.

The rearrangement uses TRBV12-5 and TRBJ2-3; 12 positions match TRBD2. Germline V gene lookup returns CDR1 LGHNT and CDR2 FRNRAP. CDR3 size: 16 residues. V was pared by 2 bases and J by 6 bases, with 6 bases of the junction left unmatched. In DNA form, the CDR3 reads TGTGCTAGTGGTTTGATACTAGCGGGGGGAGTGGATACGCAGTATTTT. Translation: CASGLILAGGVDTQYF.

Regarding this clone: The junction differs from germline at one of its ends, possibly a read error. The chain has TRBV7-9 and TRBJ1-3, with D uncertain. The CDR3 runs 12 residues. Germline CDR1 and CDR2: SEHNR and FQNEAQ (reference sequence). DNA of the CDR3: TGTTCCAGCAGCTTCCAGGCCAACACCATATATTTT. As protein: CSSSFQANTIYF.

A few counts support this clone. The chain recombines TRBV5-4 with TRBJ1-1; tentative D call: TRBD1 (5 bases). The CDR3 is made up of 14 amino acids. Germline values: CDR1 SGHNT, CDR2 YYREEE (reference sequence). Deletions cut 5 bases from V and 1 base from J, with 12 bases between. CDR3 DNA sequence: TGTGCCAGCAGACCACAGGAGAAGAACACTGAAGCTTTCTTT. This codes for CASRPQEKNTEAFF.

The V gene is TRBV5-1, the J gene TRBJ1-1, with 8 bases matching TRBD1. The V segment lost 4 bases and the J segment 1 base; nucleotides outside the gene matches: 9. The CDR3 spans 16 residues. The germline V gene has CDR1 SGHRS and CDR2 YFSETQ. CDR3 amino acids: CASSPYTGTGNTEAFF. The DNA of the CDR3 is TGCGCCAGCAGCCCGTACACCGGGACAGGGAACACTGAAGCTTTCTTT.